One sample yielded the 32 T cell receptor beta chains listed below, sequenced in a study of T cells in Graves' hyperthyroidism and ophthalmopathy. Amplification of TCR beta CDR3 regions used RNA as the template. First-round RT-PCR of the TCR CDR3 relied on the HTBI primer set. TCRdb re-called the multiplex PCR reads through MiXCR, storing one row per CDR3 protein. The sample carries 240,000 or so distinct CDR3 sequences, about 17% recorded once. The sample consisted of blood. These receptors originate from a woman between 18 and 30 years old with Graves' ophthalmopathy.

Ten or more counts support this clonotype. Here the CDR3 reads CASSPVVWDTEAFF. CDR3 sequence (DNA): TGTGCCAGCTCACCAGTGGTGTGGGACACTGAAGCTTTCTTT. The V call is TRBV18, the J call TRBJ1-1; D is unclear. Trimming cost V 2 bases and J 3 bases, with 10 bases left between them. The germline gives CDR1 KGHSH, CDR2 LQKENI. This CDR3 is 14 amino acids long.

This clonotype was counted ten times or more. The chain couples TRBV20-1 to TRBJ2-1, with 10 bases fitting TRBD2. J lost 6 bases, V lost 6 bases, and 14 bases had no gene match. Germline V gene lookup returns CDR1 DFQATT and CDR2 SNEGSKA (reference sequence). This CDR3 is 16 amino acids long. In nucleotides, the CDR3 is TGCAGTGCCCGTGCCCTTACTAGCGGGATTCTCAATGAGCAGTTCTTC. This gives the protein CSARALTSGILNEQFF.

This clonotype appeared many times. This rearrangement joins TRBV5-1 to TRBJ2-7, with TRBD2 as a possible D gene (6 bases). Germline CDR1 SGHRS, CDR2 YFSETQ. Trimming left V 4 bases short and J 3 bases short, with 17 bases between. The CDR3 sequence is 15 residues long. In DNA, the CDR3 is TGCGCCAGCAGCGCCCACGGGAGAGAAGACTACGAGCAGTACTTC. Translation: CASSAHGREDYEQYF. The full variable domain, rest sourced from reference TRBV5-1 and TRBJ2-7, is KAGVTQTPRYLIKTRGQQVTLSCSPISGHRSVSWYQQTPGQGLQFLFEYFSETQRNKGNFPGRFSGRQFSNSRSEMNVSTLELGDSALYLCASSAHGREDYEQYFGPGTRLTVT.

The chain is built from TRBV4-3 and TRBJ2-7; 8 bases fit TRBD2. CDR1 LGHNA and CDR2 YSLEER come from the germline V gene. V lost 4 bases to trimming and J lost 0 bases; unmatched junction nucleotides: 5. This CDR3 has 15 amino acids. CDR3 in amino acids: CASSRTSGFSYEQYF. The CDR3 DNA sequence: TGCGCCAGCAGCCGAACTAGCGGATTCTCCTACGAGCAGTACTTC.

This clonotype came up many times. The chain is built from TRBV7-8 and TRBJ1-1; 7 nucleotides agree with TRBD1. Germline V gene lookup returns CDR1 SGHVS and CDR2 FQNEAQ. Trimming at V came to 3 bases and at J to 5 bases, leaving 3 bases not matched to a gene. The CDR3 is 13 amino acids. Written as DNA, the CDR3 is TGTGCCAGCAGCTTCCAGGGGGGGACTGAAGCTTTCTTT. It yields the protein CASSFQGGTEAFF.

This clonotype was counted ten times or more. The V and J genes are TRBV28 and TRBJ2-1; D is ambiguous. This CDR3 region has 14 residues. Trimming stripped 3 bases from V and 4 bases from J, with 10 bases between. Germline V gene sequence: CDR1 MDHEN, CDR2 SYDVKM. CDR3 protein: CASSLAAAYNEQFF. In DNA, the CDR3 is TGTGCCAGCAGTTTGGCCGCTGCTTACAATGAGCAGTTCTTC.

This clonotype was recorded a few times. A read error is possible here, since a much larger clone lies one base away. This chain joins TRBV27 and TRBJ1-1, with 8 nucleotides matching TRBD1. Germline lookup yields CDR1 MNHEY and CDR2 SMNVEV (reference sequence). The trim removed 7 bases at V and 3 bases at J, leaving 7 bases unmatched. CDR3 length: 14 amino acids. DNA of the CDR3: TGTGCCAGCACCAGGGACAGGAGGGACACTGAAGCTTTCTTT. This codes for CASTRDRRDTEAFF.

This clonotype has at least ten counts. The chain employs TRBV10-3 and TRBJ2-5; 10 bases are a match to TRBD2. Germline loops: CDR1 ENHRY, CDR2 SYGVKD. Trimming removed 5 bases from V and 0 bases from J; junction bases left unmatched: 6. The CDR3 runs to 16 residues. CDR3 loop: CAISPGLAANQETQYF. The CDR3 DNA follows: TGTGCCATCAGTCCCGGACTAGCGGCAAACCAAGAGACCCAGTACTTC.

V and J are TRBV29-1 and TRBJ1-2; a possible D gene is TRBD1 (6 bases). The germline V and J ends were trimmed by 6 bases and 6 bases, with 20 bases remaining between them. Per the germline V gene, CDR1 is SQVTM and CDR2 is ANQGSEA. The CDR3 consists of 14 residues. The CDR3 spells CSVHETGPPHGYTF. CDR3 DNA sequence: TGCAGCGTCCATGAGACAGGCCCACCTCATGGCTACACCTTC.

This clonotype was counted at least ten times. V gene TRBV3-1 combines with J gene TRBJ1-2; 10 bases match TRBD1. The germline CDR1 and CDR2 sequences are LGHDT and YNNKEL (reference sequence). The CDR3 loop spans 15 amino acids. V trimming: 5 bases; J trimming: 6 bases; junction bases outside the gene matches: 9. CDR3 coding DNA: TGTGCCAGCAGCGGCAGAGCGGGACAGGGGAATGGCTACACCTTC. It specifies CASSGRAGQGNGYTF.

At least ten counts were recorded for this clonotype. One junction end disagrees with the germline gene, perhaps due to a read error. J is TRBJ2-1 and V is TRBV20-1; D is possibly TRBD2 (5 bases). This CDR3 contains 15 residues. CDR1 DFQATT and CDR2 SNEGSKA come from the germline V gene (reference sequence). The CDR3 spells CSAGDGDSSYNEQFF. The DNA for the CDR3 is TGCAGTGCTGGAGACGGGGATAGCTCCTACAATGAGCAGTTCTTC.

This clonotype showed up many times. This chain connects TRBV15 to TRBJ1-5, with no clear D. CDR3 length equals 13 residues. The germline V and J ends were trimmed by 9 bases and 0 bases, with 9 bases remaining between them. Germline loops: CDR1 LNHNV, CDR2 YYDKDF (reference sequence). The DNA of the CDR3 is TGTGCCACTCAGCCTAGTAGCAATCAGCCCCAGCATTTT. It specifies CATQPSSNQPQHF.

V is TRBV7-2 and J is TRBJ1-1; 10 nucleotides align to TRBD1. CDR1 is SGHTA and CDR2 is FQGNSA in the germline V gene. V dropped 5 bases and J dropped 4; count of bases not matched to a gene: 16. This CDR3 comprises 18 residues. The CDR3 loop reads CASSPRRGTGAYFTEAFF. The DNA for the CDR3 is TGTGCCAGCAGCCCCAGACGGGGGACAGGGGCGTATTTCACTGAAGCTTTCTTT. Full variable domain (rest looked up from reference TRBV7-2 and TRBJ1-1): GAGVSQSPSNKVTEKGKDVELRCDPISGHTALYWYRQSLGQGLEFLIYFQGNSAPDKSGLPSDRFSAERTGGSVSTLTIQRTQQEDSAVYLCASSPRRGTGAYFTEAFFGQGTRLTVV.

In this sample, this clonotype turned up many times. This chain links TRBV13 with TRBJ2-7; TRBD1 matches at 7 bases. Trimming cost V 2 bases and J 6 bases; bases outside gene matches: 7. CDR1 is PRHDT, CDR2 FYEKMQ, per germline (reference sequence). The CDR3 runs 14 residues. CDR3: CASSLKGALGEQYF. CDR3 DNA: TGTGCCAGCAGCTTAAAGGGGGCCCTAGGCGAGCAGTACTTC.

This clonotype was counted at least ten times. The rearrangement joins TRBV3-2 to TRBJ2-7. TRBV3-2 is reported as a pseudogene. The CDR3 is 16 amino acids. CDR3 sequence (DNA): TGTGCCAGCAGCCAAGAATGGGGTGATAGCAACAACGAGCAGTACTTC. Translated: CASSQEWGDSNNEQYF.

In this sample, this clonotype turned up a few times. The V gene is TRBV6-1, the J gene TRBJ2-6; the D gene is possibly TRBD2 (7 bases). The CDR3 has 18 residues. V dropped 6 bases and J dropped 4 bases, with 22 bases sitting between them. Germline V CDR1 and CDR2: MNHNS, SASEGT. The CDR3 bases are TGTGCCAGCAGCACTGGGGGGGGCGCGTTTGGAGGGGCCAACGTCCTGACTTTC. Its protein product is CASSTGGGAFGGANVLTF.

This clonotype was counted many times. The gene calls are TRBV7-9 and TRBJ2-1; 12 bases line up with TRBD2. V lost 3 bases, J lost 7 bases, and 4 bases stayed unmatched. Germline V CDR1 and CDR2: SEHNR, FQNEAQ (reference sequence). There are 15 residues in the CDR3. The CDR3 DNA is TGTGCCAGCAGCTTGACTAGCGGGAGTGTTAATGAGCAGTTCTTC. Translating it yields CASSLTSGSVNEQFF. Supplemented by reference TRBV7-9 and TRBJ2-1, the full variable domain reads DTGVSQNPRHKITKRGQNVTFRCDPISEHNRLYWYRQTLGQGPEFLTYFQNEAQLEKSRLLSDRFSAERPKGSFSTLEIQRTEQGDSAMYLCASSLTSGSVNEQFFGPGTRLTVL.

In its sample, this clonotype was seen many times. This chain connects TRBV6-1 to TRBJ2-5; TRBD2 matches 10 bases. The CDR3 covers 15 residues. With 5 bases clipped from V and 0 bases from J, the junction kept 3 bases outside the gene matches. Germline V gene lookup returns CDR1 MNHNS and CDR2 SASEGT. CDR3 DNA sequence: TGTGCCAGCAGTTCACTAGCGGGGAACCAAGAGACCCAGTACTTC. Translating gives CASSSLAGNQETQYF.

This clonotype occurred many times. The chain has TRBV28 and TRBJ1-2, with TRBD1 as a possible D gene (6 bases). CDR3 length: 13 residues. CDR1 is MDHEN and CDR2 is SYDVKM in the germline V gene. The V gene lost 3 bases and the J gene lost 7 bases, with 12 bases spanning the gap. For the CDR3, the DNA is TGTGCCAGCAGTTTTGTGGGGGCGACTGGCTACACCTTC. Encoded protein: CASSFVGATGYTF.

This clonotype was seen many times. This sequence joins TRBV7-9 and TRBJ1-1; perhaps TRBD1 as D (5 bases). The germline CDR1 and CDR2 sequences are SEHNR and FQNEAQ (reference sequence). The CDR3 length is 15 residues. The V gene lost 6 bases and the J gene lost 4 bases, with 18 bases spanning the gap. CDR3 protein: CASRKVVGVVTEAFF. The DNA for the CDR3 is TGTGCCAGCAGGAAAGTGGTAGGGGTGGTCACTGAAGCTTTCTTT.

This clonotype was seen repeatedly, ten times or more. The chain employs TRBV7-9 and TRBJ2-5; tentative D call: TRBD1 (5 bases). Trimming took 4 bases from V and 7 from J, leaving 22 bases between them. The CDR3 sequence is 16 residues long. The germline V gene has CDR1 SEHNR and CDR2 FQNEAQ (reference sequence). The CDR3 spells CASSSVGDPPWGTQYF. CDR3 nucleotides: TGTGCCAGCAGCTCCGTAGGGGATCCACCATGGGGGACCCAGTACTTC.

This clonotype was recorded a few times. The V gene is TRBV6-1, the J gene TRBJ2-1; 10 bases are a match to TRBD1. The ends lost 5 bases at V and 2 bases at J; junction bases unmatched: 3. Germline CDR1 reads MNHNS; CDR2 reads SASEGT. CDR3 size: 15 residues. CDR3 coding DNA: TGTGCCAGCAGTTCGGACAGGGGGGCCTACAATGAGCAGTTCTTC. This encodes CASSSDRGAYNEQFF.

The chain joins TRBV9 to TRBJ1-6, with D maybe TRBD1 (6 bases). Germline CDR1 reads SGDLS; CDR2 reads YYNGEE. V shed 0 bases and J shed 6 bases, with 7 bases lying between them. The CDR3 spans 14 residues. CDR3 amino acids: CASSVGGLNSPLHF. CDR3 nucleotides: TGTGCCAGCAGCGTAGGGGGGCTTAATTCACCCCTCCACTTT.

The rearrangement uses TRBV7-2 and TRBJ2-2, with TRBD1 identical over 7 bases. Germline assignment: CDR1 SGHTA and CDR2 FQGNSA. The ends lost 0 bases at V and 3 bases at J; junction bases unmatched: 7. The CDR3 sequence is 17 residues long. The CDR3 nucleotides are TGTGCCAGCAGCTTAGCTCCTGAGACAGGGCACACCGGGGAGCTGTTTTTT. Its protein product is CASSLAPETGHTGELFF.

CDR3 residues: CASSPTGTQNTEAFF. Written as DNA, the CDR3 is TGCGCCAGCAGCCCCACCGGGACACAGAACACTGAAGCTTTCTTT. The chain recombines TRBV5-1 with TRBJ1-1, with D tentatively TRBD1 (6 bases). V shed 4 bases and J shed 1 base, with 14 bases lying between them. The CDR3 spans 15 residues. Germline V CDR1 and CDR2: SGHRS, YFSETQ.

At least ten counts were recorded for this clonotype. This sequence joins TRBV5-8 and TRBJ2-7; 8 bases map to TRBD1. Germline V CDR1 and CDR2: SGHTS, YDEGEE. The CDR3 loop spans 14 amino acids. V lost 2 bases and J lost 5; bases outside the gene matches: 6. As DNA, the CDR3 is TGTGCCAGCAGCTTCCGGACAGGGACCCACGAGCAGTACTTC. Translating gives CASSFRTGTHEQYF.

Ten or more counts support this clonotype. The rearrangement uses TRBV7-9 and TRBJ2-7; 15 bases align to TRBD2. Germline CDR1 and CDR2: SEHNR and FQNEAQ (reference sequence). The CDR3 is 18 residues long. Trimming at V came to 4 bases and at J to 4 bases, leaving 11 bases not matched to a gene. CDR3 nucleotides: TGTGCCAGCAGCTCCCCCAAGGGACTAGCGGGGGGCCGGTACGAGCAGTACTTC. Translating gives CASSSPKGLAGGRYEQYF. The full variable domain, completed using reference TRBV7-9 and TRBJ2-7, is DTGVSQNPRHKITKRGQNVTFRCDPISEHNRLYWYRQTLGQGPEFLTYFQNEAQLEKSRLLSDRFSAERPKGSFSTLEIQRTEQGDSAMYLCASSSPKGLAGGRYEQYFGPGTRLTVT.

This clonotype has at least ten counts. The CDR3 sequence: CASSYGQGDTGELFF. The CDR3 bases are TGTGCCAGCAGTTACGGGCAGGGGGACACCGGGGAGCTGTTTTTT. V and J are TRBV6-5 and TRBJ2-2; the match to TRBD1 covers 7 bases. Trimming cost V 2 bases and J 3 bases; bases outside gene matches: 3. This CDR3 comprises 15 residues. CDR1 MNHEY and CDR2 SVGAGI come from the germline V gene.

This clonotype appeared many times. The chain joins TRBV5-1 to TRBJ2-1; 11 nucleotides line up with TRBD2. CDR3 size: 15 residues. In germline, CDR1 is SGHRS, CDR2 YFSETQ. J gave up 9 bases and V 3 bases, and 8 bases lay outside the gene matches. The CDR3 DNA sequence: TGCGCCAGCAGCTGGTTAGCGGGAGGGCCAGTTGAGCAGTTCTTC. Its protein product is CASSWLAGGPVEQFF.

The rearrangement joins TRBV9 to TRBJ1-2; 9 bases line up with TRBD1. The CDR3 totals 15 residues. Losses at the gene ends were 0 bases for V and 0 bases for J; bases not matched to a gene: 0. The germline gives CDR1 SGDLS, CDR2 YYNGEE. This CDR3 is CASSVGQGANYGYTF. The CDR3 region has the DNA TGTGCCAGCAGCGTAGGACAGGGGGCTAACTATGGCTACACCTTC.

This clonotype was observed at least ten times. CDR3: CASSFKVGPLGETQYF. Here the CDR3 DNA reads TGTGCCAGCAGCTTCAAAGTGGGACCTCTTGGAGAGACCCAGTACTTC. V is TRBV7-9 and J is TRBJ2-5; D may correspond to TRBD1 or TRBD2 (5 bases each). The V and J ends lost 3 bases and 4 bases respectively, with 18 bases between them. The germline V gene has CDR1 SEHNR and CDR2 FQNEAQ (reference sequence). The length of the CDR3 is 16 residues.

This chain connects TRBV6-4 to TRBJ2-7, with TRBD2 identical over 15 bases. From germline, CDR1 is MRHNA and CDR2 SNTAGT. CDR3 size: 14 residues. The CDR3 DNA sequence: TGTGCTCCTAGGCGGACTAGCGGGGGGGACGAGCAGTACTTC. The encoded protein is CAPRRTSGGDEQYF.